This TCR beta chain is drawn from a study of Tregs in tolerant kidney transplant recipients. Notes on this clone: Its antigen is still unknown.

Assay: immunoSEQ multiplex PCR; the TCRdb copy retains only in-frame clones and omits some. The sample contains just over 15,000 clones, around half of which appear only once. In germline, CDR1 is LNHDA, CDR2 SQIVND (reference sequence). The CDR3 spans 16 residues. After removal of 5 bases from V and 6 bases from J, the junction contained 8 bases not matched to a gene. Study results and caveats: Biological reproducibility was not directly addressed in this study. Some patients' samples used different primers over time, so nucleotide sequences weren't comparable.

Recipient PBMCs carried a CFSE label and met irradiated graft donor PBMCs for over five days before FACS sorting. Sequenced here: CD4+ T cells from blood cultured with allogeneic cells, sampled before the transplant. J is TRBJ1-6 and V is TRBV19; 9 bases are a match to TRBD1. The origin of this receptor is a human patient who received a combined kidney and bone marrow transplant. The CDR3 coding sequence is TGTGCCAGTAGTCCCTGGACAGGGGCAGCTAATTCACCCCTCCACTTT. Encoded protein: CASSPWTGAANSPLHF.